Shown below are 10 T cell receptor beta chains from a single sample sequenced in a study of cytomegalovirus exposure and HLA in healthy donors. The primer mix had 60 Vbeta and 13 Jbeta primers. TCRdb keeps only in-frame clones here, not all; method: immunoSEQ multiplex PCR. The sample yields 130,000 or so clones, roughly 75% seen once. The specimen was PBMCs. The receptor source for this set is a man aged 25-40 years in good health and CMV-seronegative.

The chain joins TRBV4-1 to TRBJ1-2, with unresolved D. Trimming removed 1 base at V and 2 bases at J, with 5 bases between. The CDR3 totals 13 residues. The germline V gene has CDR1 MGHRA and CDR2 YSYEKL. The DNA of the CDR3 is TGCGCCAGCAGCCAAGCTTTAAACTATGGCTACACCTTC. It codes for CASSQALNYGYTF.

The V gene is TRBV4-3, the J gene TRBJ1-4; D might be TRBD1 (6 bases). V lost 1 base, J lost 8 bases, and 14 bases lay in between. The germline CDR1 and CDR2 sequences are LGHNA and YSLEER. There are 15 residues in the CDR3. This chain's CDR3 is CASSQASRGGEKLFF. DNA for the CDR3: TGCGCCAGCAGCCAAGCTTCTAGGGGGGGAGAAAAACTGTTTTTT.

DNA for the CDR3: TGTGCCAGTCTGGGACTAGCGGGGGTCACATACAATGAGCAGTTCTTC. The encoded protein is CASLGLAGVTYNEQFF. The chain uses TRBV2 and TRBJ2-1; 14 bases fit TRBD2. The CDR3 is 16 amino acids. V lost 9 bases to trimming and J lost 4 bases; unmatched junction nucleotides: 8. Per germline, CDR1 SNHLY and CDR2 FYNNEI.

V and J are TRBV7-9 and TRBJ2-7; D remains ambiguous. This CDR3 contains 12 residues. CDR1 SEHNR and CDR2 FQNEAQ come from the germline V gene (reference sequence). V shed 5 bases and J shed 3 bases, with 8 bases lying between them. The CDR3 protein is CASSADNYEQYF. The CDR3 bases are TGTGCCAGCAGCGCCGACAACTACGAGCAGTACTTC. Complete variable domain (other parts from reference TRBV7-9 and TRBJ2-7): DTGVSQNPRHKITKRGQNVTFRCDPISEHNRLYWYRQTLGQGPEFLTYFQNEAQLEKSRLLSDRFSAERPKGSFSTLEIQRTEQGDSAMYLCASSADNYEQYFGPGTRLTVT.

The gene calls are TRBV21-1 and TRBJ1-4; the D call of TRBD1 is as the table states it, not checked on the DNA. TRBV21-1 is a pseudogene segment. The CDR3 is made up of 15 amino acids. The CDR3 DNA is TGTGCCAGCATATCGGGACAGGGCTCTAATGAAAAACTGTTTTTT. Protein product: CASISGQGSNEKLFF.

Of note for this clone: At one of its ends the junction is not consistent with the germline gene, which may arise from a read error. The CDR3 region has the DNA TGTGCCTGGAGGGACACCTATGGCTACAACTTC. This encodes CAWRDTYGYNF. The chain has TRBV30 and TRBJ1-2; D may be TRBD1 (5 bases). The CDR3 totals 11 residues. The germline V gene has CDR1 GTSNPN and CDR2 SVGIG (reference sequence).

J is TRBJ2-1 and V is TRBV11-3, with D possibly being TRBD2 (5 bases). Trimming stripped 4 bases from V and 8 bases from J, with 15 bases between. The CDR3 has 14 amino acids. Per the germline V gene, CDR1 is SGHNT and CDR2 is YENEEA. The CDR3 DNA reads TGTGCCAGCAGCTGGAGGAGTTTACACGATGAGCAGTTCTTC. It is translated as CASSWRSLHDEQFF.

The chain recombines TRBV5-1 with TRBJ2-6, with 8 bases fitting TRBD1. Germline lookup yields CDR1 SGHRS and CDR2 YFSETQ. The CDR3 has 17 residues. V shed 3 bases, J shed 3 bases, and the junction held 8 bases outside the gene matches. In DNA form, the CDR3 reads TGCGCCAGCAGCTCCCCGGACAGGGCTTTTGGGGCCAACGTCCTGACTTTC. This gives the protein CASSSPDRAFGANVLTF.

The chain combines TRBV7-6 with TRBJ2-2; 7 bases agree with TRBD1. The CDR3 sequence is 14 residues long. Germline V gene data show CDR1 as SGHVS and CDR2 as FNYEAQ. V dropped 3 bases and J dropped 3; count of bases not matched to a gene: 1. The CDR3 region has the DNA TGTGCCAGCAGCTTCAGGGGGTACACCGGGGAGCTGTTTTTT. It specifies CASSFRGYTGELFF.

This chain connects TRBV4-3 to TRBJ1-4; D gene ambiguous. The V end lost 5 bases, the J end lost 10 bases, and 20 bases lay between the germline ends. Per the germline V gene, CDR1 is LGHNA and CDR2 is YSLEER. The CDR3 covers 15 residues. CDR3 amino acids: CASSDRGGSEGKLFF. The CDR3 DNA reads as TGCGCCAGCAGCGACCGGGGAGGCAGTGAAGGAAAACTGTTTTTT.